The present TCR beta chain was sequenced within a study of long-term antiretroviral therapy in people with HIV. Study in general: The immediate-ART recommendation dates to 2015, and the earliest samples predate it by about a decade. General study points: An increase in diversity followed ART, yet levels stayed below transplant donor controls.

A note on this clone: The antigen is undetermined.

In germline, CDR1 is SGHRS, CDR2 YFSETQ. The CDR3 covers 14 residues. V was clipped by 1 base and J by 7 bases; unmatched bases: 4. immunoSEQ v3.0 was run at survey level. The assay was immunoSEQ multiplex PCR, and TCRdb's table has in-frame clones only and misses some. The sample contains about 22,000 clones, about nine tenths of which appear only once. There was at least one pre-ART PBMC sample for each donor, plus at least two post-ART PBMC samples. The gene calls are TRBV5-1 and TRBJ1-4; 7 bases are a match to TRBD1. Sequences were derived from unsorted PBMCs, sampled 1.8 years before starting antiretroviral therapy. The sequence came from a woman in her thirties with HIV. Here the CDR3 DNA reads TGCGCCAGCAGCTTGAGACAGGGAGGTGAAAAACTGTTTTTT. It is translated as CASSLRQGGEKLFF.